One and the same sample provided the 31 T cell receptor beta chains below, sequenced in a study of T cell repertoires in cytomegalovirus infection. No cognate antigen is known for these TCRs. MiXCR, run by TCRdb on the reads, gives a single entry per CDR3 protein. This table holds about 69,000 distinct CDR3 sequences, 25% to 30% found once. Here the sequenced sample was CD8+ T cells from cultured PBMCs, taken from culture after CMV antigen stimulation. These receptors all stem from a human donor in good health (CMV status not recorded). Some clones in this sample may be carry-over from other donors' samples.

The table lists this clonotype with many counts. V usage is TRBV12-3 or TRBV12-4 and J usage is TRBJ1-1; possible D gene TRBD1, 6 bases. CDR3 length equals 12 residues. The V and J ends lost 6 bases and 5 bases respectively, with 10 bases between them. The CDR3 sequence is CASRTGSTEAFF. The DNA of the CDR3 is TGTGCCAGCAGAACAGGGAGTACTGAAGCTTTCTTT.

The chain couples TRBV28 to TRBJ2-1, with TRBD2 matching 14 bases. With V trimmed by 5 bases and J by 7 bases, 4 bases remained unmatched. The germline CDR1 and CDR2 sequences are MDHEN and SYDVKM. This CDR3 has 15 amino acids. The CDR3 sequence: CASSRLAGGRNEQFF. The CDR3 nucleotides are TGTGCCAGCAGTCGACTAGCGGGGGGGAGGAATGAGCAGTTCTTC.

The chain links TRBV28 to TRBJ2-6; D is ambiguous. The CDR3 runs to 14 residues. The germline CDR1 and CDR2 sequences are MDHEN and SYDVKM. Deletions cut 6 bases from V and 4 bases from J, with 10 bases between. CDR3 protein: CASSPKSGANVLTF. The CDR3 nucleotides are TGTGCCAGCAGCCCCAAGTCAGGGGCCAACGTCCTGACTTTC.

The table lists this clonotype with a few counts. V gene TRBV6-5 combines with J gene TRBJ2-7; TRBD2 might be the D (5 bases). Trimming left V 3 bases short and J 0 bases short, with 12 bases between. There are 15 residues in the CDR3. CDR1 MNHEY and CDR2 SVGAGI come from the germline V gene. The CDR3 is CASSYEGRSSYEQYF. The CDR3 DNA reads TGTGCCAGCAGTTATGAGGGAAGGAGCTCCTACGAGCAGTACTTC.

V is TRBV12-3 or TRBV12-4 and J is TRBJ2-7; a weak D match, TRBD1 (7 bases). This CDR3 comprises 13 residues. V lost 7 bases and J lost 5, with 15 bases in between. In DNA, the CDR3 is TGTGCCAGCACCCAGGGGGGTTGGGACGAGCAGTACTTC. It translates to CASTQGGWDEQYF.

As for this clonotype: A much more abundant neighbour one base away suggests this may be a read error. This chain joins TRBV11-2 and TRBJ2-1; D gene uncertain. There are 15 residues in the CDR3. The V end lost 4 bases, the J end lost 0 bases, and 10 bases lay between the germline ends. CDR1 is SGHAT and CDR2 is FQNNGV in the germline V gene. The CDR3 nucleotides are TGTGCCAGCAGCTGGACCCGGAGCTCCTACAATGAGCAGTTCTTC. It is translated as CASSWTRSSYNEQFF.

In this sample, this clonotype turned up many times. The J gene is TRBJ2-7, the V gene TRBV4-1; TRBD1 is a possible D gene (6 bases). The ends were cut back, 4 bases at V and 2 bases at J, with 15 bases in the middle. This CDR3 region has 15 residues. Germline V CDR1 and CDR2: MGHRA, YSYEKL. CDR3 sequence reads: CASSLQGDKAYEQYF. CDR3 nucleotide sequence: TGCGCCAGCAGCCTCCAAGGGGACAAGGCCTACGAGCAGTACTTC.

This clonotype has a count of ten or more. The genes are TRBV7-2 and TRBJ2-7, with 9 bases fitting TRBD2. V lost 4 bases to trimming and J lost 2 bases; unmatched junction nucleotides: 12. Germline V lookup: CDR1 SGHTA, CDR2 FQGNSA. The CDR3 totals 17 residues. CDR3 in amino acids: CASSSGLGAGGTYEQYF. As DNA, the CDR3 is TGTGCCAGCAGCTCAGGCCTAGGAGCGGGGGGAACCTACGAGCAGTACTTC.

The CDR3 DNA reads as TGTGCCAGCAGTGAAAGACAGGGGGCCTACGAGCAGTACTTC. Protein product: CASSERQGAYEQYF. The chain uses TRBV2 and TRBJ2-7; 9 positions agree with TRBD1. Germline trimming cut 2 bases from V and 2 bases from J; bases unmatched to any gene: 1. The germline CDR1 and CDR2 sequences are SNHLY and FYNNEI. The CDR3 covers 14 residues.

This clonotype occurred a few times. The rearrangement links TRBV20-1 to TRBJ2-7; tentative D call: TRBD2 (6 bases). The CDR3 runs 12 residues. Trimming cost V 2 bases and J 3 bases, with 8 bases left between them. Germline V gene lookup returns CDR1 DFQATT and CDR2 SNEGSKA (reference sequence). The CDR3 spells CSARPGLYEQYF. Here the CDR3 DNA reads TGCAGTGCTAGACCGGGACTCTACGAGCAGTACTTC.

This clonotype has at least ten counts. This chain joins TRBV7-2 and TRBJ1-1, with unresolved D. Trimming removed 1 base at V and 4 bases at J, with 10 bases between. The CDR3 consists of 14 residues. In germline, CDR1 is SGHTA, CDR2 FQGNSA. The CDR3 reads CASSLGPASTEAFF. DNA for the CDR3: TGTGCCAGCAGCTTAGGACCAGCGAGCACTGAAGCTTTCTTT.

This clonotype was counted ten times or more. This chain links TRBV7-2 with TRBJ2-1, with 10 bases fitting TRBD2. J lost 8 bases, V lost 4 bases, and 11 bases had no gene match. This CDR3 is built from 16 residues. The V gene's germline CDR1 is SGHTA and CDR2 FQGNSA. In DNA, the CDR3 is TGTGCCAGCAGCTCCGAACTAAGCGGGGGGGCCTATGAGCAGTTCTTC. Amino acid sequence: CASSSELSGGAYEQFF.

The chain couples TRBV9 to TRBJ1-1; D unresolved. V was shortened by 0 bases and J by 1 base, with 7 bases between the two germline ends. Germline assignment: CDR1 SGDLS and CDR2 YYNGEE. The CDR3 sequence is 14 residues long. As DNA, the CDR3 is TGTGCCAGCAGCGTAGGACACGCGAACACTGAAGCTTTCTTT. Its translation is CASSVGHANTEAFF.

The chain recombines TRBV6-6 with TRBJ2-2; the D is unclear. In germline, CDR1 is MNHNY, CDR2 SVGAGI (reference sequence). Trimming shortened V by 2 bases and J by 5 bases, and 6 bases separated the two germline ends. This CDR3 spans 13 amino acids. The CDR3 region is CASSYQKTGELFF. CDR3 in DNA: TGTGCCAGCAGTTACCAGAAGACCGGGGAGCTGTTTTTT.

This clonotype was detected only once. V and J are TRBV27 and TRBJ2-2; 9 bases are shared with TRBD2. The CDR3 loop spans 15 amino acids. V was pared by 2 bases and J by 5 bases, with 3 bases of the junction left unmatched. The germline gives CDR1 MNHEY, CDR2 SMNVEV (reference sequence). Here the CDR3 reads CASSLLLAGTGELFF. Written as DNA, the CDR3 is TGTGCCAGCAGTTTACTGCTAGCGGGGACCGGGGAGCTGTTTTTT.

Only one count was recorded for this clonotype. This chain connects TRBV6-6 to TRBJ2-1; the match to TRBD1 covers 8 bases. CDR3 length: 15 residues. The germline gives CDR1 MNHNY, CDR2 SVGAGI (reference sequence). V shed 5 bases, J shed 2 bases, and the junction held 5 bases outside the gene matches. CDR3 nucleotides: TGTGCCAGCAGTAAAAAGGACAGGGCCTACAATGAGCAGTTCTTC. Translation: CASSKKDRAYNEQFF.

This clonotype has more than one count but fewer than ten. The chain combines TRBV23-1 with TRBJ2-7; weak D call: TRBD2 (6 bases). TRBV23-1 is classed as an ORF, of uncertain function. The V gene lost 7 bases and the J gene lost 6 bases, with 19 bases spanning the gap. The CDR3 is 14 amino acids. CDR3 coding DNA: TGCGCCAGCAAGGGGAGGCAGTCACCCACCGAGCAGTACTTC. It yields the protein CASKGRQSPTEQYF.

In its sample, this clonotype was seen a few times. This chain connects TRBV11-2 to TRBJ2-7, with TRBD1 matching over 8 bases. Germline CDR1 SGHAT, CDR2 FQNNGV. After removal of 2 bases from V and 3 bases from J, the junction contained 12 bases not matched to a gene. The CDR3 has 17 amino acids. The CDR3 loop reads CASSLRSSGQDYYEQYF. In DNA, the CDR3 is TGTGCCAGCAGCTTACGTTCGTCGGGACAGGATTACTACGAGCAGTACTTC.

This chain connects TRBV6-6 to TRBJ2-1, with 10 bases matching TRBD2. Losses at the gene ends were 6 bases for V and 5 bases for J; bases not matched to a gene: 10. The V gene's germline CDR1 is MNHNY and CDR2 SVGAGI (reference sequence). The CDR3 covers 16 residues. The chain's CDR3 is CASRLGGLADDNEQFF. Written as DNA, the CDR3 is TGTGCCAGCAGGCTCGGTGGACTAGCGGACGACAATGAGCAGTTCTTC.

This chain uses TRBV4-3 with TRBJ2-3; 9 bases line up with TRBD2. The CDR3 loop spans 16 amino acids. V trimming: 1 base; J trimming: 4 bases; junction bases outside the gene matches: 6. Germline V CDR1 and CDR2: LGHNA, YSLEER. The CDR3 here is CASSQAPAGGADTQYF. DNA of the CDR3: TGCGCCAGCAGCCAAGCCCCAGCGGGAGGCGCAGATACGCAGTATTTT.

The chain links TRBV27 to TRBJ2-1, with D perhaps given as TRBD1 or TRBD2 (6 bases each). Germline V gene lookup returns CDR1 MNHEY and CDR2 SMNVEV (reference sequence). This CDR3 spans 16 amino acids. The V gene lost 6 bases and the J gene lost 4 bases, with 19 bases spanning the gap. CDR3 in DNA: TGTGCCAGCAGCAATGCAGGAGGAGGGACATACAATGAGCAGTTCTTC. Translated: CASSNAGGGTYNEQFF.

This clonotype has ten or more counts. The CDR3 DNA reads TGTGCCAGCTCTGGGGGGACAGGGGATTTTAACTATGGCTACACCTTC. Translating it yields CASSGGTGDFNYGYTF. V and J are TRBV7-2 and TRBJ1-2; 10 bases are shared with TRBD1. V lost 8 bases, J lost 1 base, and 10 bases stayed unmatched. Germline V lookup: CDR1 SGHTA, CDR2 FQGNSA. This CDR3 has 16 amino acids.

The genes are TRBV2 and TRBJ1-2, with 8 bases lining up with TRBD1. V lost 8 bases to trimming and J lost 4 bases; unmatched junction nucleotides: 15. The CDR3 is made up of 16 amino acids. CDR1 and CDR2 from the germline V gene are SNHLY and FYNNEI. CDR3 region: CASVGQGAEGLYGYTF. CDR3 nucleotides: TGTGCCAGCGTAGGACAGGGTGCTGAGGGCCTCTATGGCTACACCTTC.

This clonotype has more than one count but fewer than ten. The chain joins TRBV5-1 to TRBJ2-3, with D possibly matching TRBD1 (6 bases). CDR1 is SGHRS, CDR2 YFSETQ, per germline. Trimming stripped 7 bases from V and 6 bases from J, with 9 bases between. This CDR3 has 11 residues. The CDR3 reads CASSRGDTQYF. The CDR3 region has the DNA TGCGCCAGCTCAAGGGGGGATACGCAGTATTTT.

This clonotype was detected many times. The chain uses TRBV27 and TRBJ1-1; D uncertain. The germline V and J ends were trimmed by 10 bases and 1 base, with 13 bases remaining between them. In germline, CDR1 is MNHEY, CDR2 SMNVEV (reference sequence). The CDR3 contains 13 residues. The CDR3 nucleotides are TGTGCCACCATAAGCATCGGGAACACTGAAGCTTTCTTT. Translation: CATISIGNTEAFF.

The chain carries TRBV9 and TRBJ2-1, with D perhaps given as TRBD1 or TRBD2 (5 bases each). Trimming left V 0 bases short and J 8 bases short, with 9 bases between. Germline loops: CDR1 SGDLS, CDR2 YYNGEE. The CDR3 loop spans 13 amino acids. The CDR3 reads CASSVGGKDEQFF. CDR3 DNA sequence: TGTGCCAGCAGCGTAGGGGGGAAGGATGAGCAGTTCTTC.

This clonotype was detected ten times or more. As DNA, the CDR3 is TGTGCCAGCAGTTACCGGCGGGGCCCCGGGGAGCTGTTTTTT. Protein: CASSYRRGPGELFF. The chain recombines TRBV6-5 with TRBJ2-2, with D maybe TRBD2 (6 bases). The germline gives CDR1 MNHEY, CDR2 SVGAGI. V lost 2 bases and J lost 6, with 10 bases in between. The CDR3 totals 14 residues.

The J gene is TRBJ2-6, the V gene TRBV5-1; D is ambiguous. Deletions cut 1 base from V and 0 bases from J, with 14 bases between. The CDR3 covers 18 residues. CDR1 and CDR2 from the germline V gene are SGHRS and YFSETQ. The CDR3: CASSLLIGVSSGANVLTF. In DNA, the CDR3 is TGCGCCAGCAGCTTGTTGATTGGGGTCAGCTCTGGGGCCAACGTCCTGACTTTC. Full variable domain (outside the CDR3, taken from reference TRBV5-1 and TRBJ2-6): KAGVTQTPRYLIKTRGQQVTLSCSPISGHRSVSWYQQTPGQGLQFLFEYFSETQRNKGNFPGRFSGRQFSNSRSEMNVSTLELGDSALYLCASSLLIGVSSGANVLTFGAGSRLTVL.

The J gene is TRBJ2-1, the V gene TRBV5-1, with D uncertain. CDR1 and CDR2 (germline): SGHRS, YFSETQ. The CDR3 loop spans 13 amino acids. Trimming pared 0 bases from V and 8 bases from J, leaving 9 bases between. CDR3 sequence: CASSLEPSHEQFF. The CDR3 DNA reads TGCGCCAGCAGCTTGGAACCTTCCCATGAGCAGTTCTTC.

Concerning this clonotype itself: Being one base from a much bigger clone, this may be a read error. J is TRBJ1-5 and V is TRBV7-2; D gene ambiguous. V gave up 9 bases and J gave up 7 bases, with 19 bases separating them. The CDR3 contains 14 residues. Looked up from germline, CDR1 is SGHTA and CDR2 is FQGNSA. CDR3 bases: TGTGCCAGTAGGGCCTCCTTAACCAGGCAGCCCCAGCATTTT. This gives the protein CASRASLTRQPQHF.

This clonotype was counted many times. The rearrangement links TRBV5-4 to TRBJ2-3; D perhaps matches TRBD2 (7 bases). V dropped 0 bases and J dropped 2 bases, with 13 bases sitting between them. The CDR3 length is 16 residues. Germline-derived CDR1 and CDR2 are SGHNT and YYREEE (reference sequence). CDR3 sequence (DNA): TGTGCCAGCAGCTTGGGAGCGGGACATTACACAGATACGCAGTATTTT. It codes for CASSLGAGHYTDTQYF.